This entry lists 19 T cell receptor beta chains sequenced from one sample in a study of cytomegalovirus exposure and HLA in healthy donors. Primers for the PCR totalled 60 Vbeta and 13 Jbeta. The protocol was immunoSEQ multiplex PCR, while the TCRdb copy is restricted to in-frame clones and leaves out a portion. Of about 97,000 clones in the sample, 65% to 85% were seen once. The sequencing input was PBMCs. Receptor source: a man aged 45 to 65 in good health and CMV-seronegative.

This clone has only one observation. This chain uses TRBV6-6 with TRBJ2-7; 7 positions match TRBD2. The germline gives CDR1 MNHNY, CDR2 SVGAGI (reference sequence). CDR3 length equals 14 residues. V was clipped by 4 bases and J by 5 bases; unmatched bases: 8. The CDR3 here is CASSFRSGGNEQYF. As DNA, the CDR3 is TGTGCCAGCAGTTTCCGATCGGGGGGTAACGAGCAGTACTTC.

This chain connects TRBV9 to TRBJ1-3; 11 bases are a match to TRBD1. In germline, CDR1 is SGDLS, CDR2 YYNGEE. The CDR3 extends over 15 amino acids. Trimming at V came to 2 bases and at J to 8 bases, leaving 6 bases not matched to a gene. The CDR3 reads CASSVSGQGVDTIYF. In DNA, the CDR3 is TGTGCCAGCAGCGTGTCGGGACAGGGGGTAGACACCATATATTTT.

The chain uses TRBV7-9 and TRBJ2-7; D unresolved. From germline, CDR1 is SEHNR and CDR2 FQNEAQ (reference sequence). V shed 4 bases and J shed 1 base, with 11 bases lying between them. The CDR3 length is 14 residues. Written as DNA, the CDR3 is TGTGCCAGCAGCTCAGTTTCGAAATCCTACGAGCAGTACTTC. It translates to CASSSVSKSYEQYF.

This clone showed up many times. This chain links TRBV28 with TRBJ1-4; a weak D match, TRBD1 (5 bases). The germline V gene has CDR1 MDHEN and CDR2 SYDVKM. V lost 5 bases, J lost 7 bases, and 17 bases lay in between. This CDR3 has 15 amino acids. The DNA for the CDR3 is TGTGCCAGCAGTCCAGATCAGGCTAGGGGTGAAAAACTGTTTTTT. This encodes CASSPDQARGEKLFF.

The chain couples TRBV6-1 to TRBJ2-5, with 7 bases fitting TRBD1. Looked up from germline, CDR1 is MNHNS and CDR2 is SASEGT. This CDR3 region has 16 residues. Losses at the gene ends were 0 bases for V and 3 bases for J; bases not matched to a gene: 7. The CDR3 sequence: CASSEARKGGKETQYF. In nucleotides, the CDR3 is TGTGCCAGCAGTGAAGCCCGGAAAGGGGGCAAAGAGACCCAGTACTTC.

The chain is built from TRBV30 and TRBJ2-7, with TRBD1 identical over 12 bases. CDR3 length: 14 amino acids. Germline V gene sequence: CDR1 GTSNPN, CDR2 SVGIG (reference sequence). Losses at the gene ends were 0 bases for V and 6 bases for J; bases not matched to a gene: 3. The CDR3 is CAWSVGQGASEQYF. The CDR3 DNA reads TGTGCCTGGAGTGTGGGACAGGGGGCTAGCGAGCAGTACTTC.

J is TRBJ2-7 and V is TRBV11-2, with TRBD2 matching over 8 bases. Germline trimming cut 4 bases from V and 3 bases from J; bases unmatched to any gene: 20. CDR1 is SGHAT and CDR2 is FQNNGV in the germline V gene. There are 19 residues in the CDR3. As DNA, the CDR3 is TGTGCCAGCAGCTCCCGTCCCGGGACTAGTTTAGCCACTAACTACGAGCAGTACTTC. Encoded protein: CASSSRPGTSLATNYEQYF.

The V gene is TRBV29-1, the J gene TRBJ2-3, with a possible D match to TRBD2 (5 bases). CDR1 and CDR2 from the germline V gene are SQVTM and ANQGSEA. The CDR3 totals 14 residues. Trimming took 7 bases from V and 4 from J, leaving 18 bases between them. The CDR3 nucleotides are TGCAGCGCGGGGTATGACCAAGAAGCAGATACGCAGTATTTT. It encodes CSAGYDQEADTQYF.

The chain is built from TRBV7-3 and TRBJ1-3, with TRBD1 identical over 7 bases. CDR3 length: 17 amino acids. V was pared by 3 bases and J by 1 base, with 9 bases of the junction left unmatched. CDR1 SGHTA and CDR2 FQGTGA come from the germline V gene. The CDR3 sequence: CASSLYPTGDSGNTIYF. The CDR3 nucleotides read TGTGCCAGCAGCTTGTACCCTACAGGGGATTCTGGAAACACCATATATTTT.

This clone was picked up one time. The chain carries TRBV18 and TRBJ1-2; TRBD1 aligns across 11 bases. V shed 3 bases, J shed 6 bases, and the junction held 6 bases outside the gene matches. Germline CDR1 and CDR2: KGHSH and LQKENI. CDR3 size: 15 residues. CDR3 sequence: CASSPQMGQGDGYTF. The CDR3 DNA follows: TGTGCCAGCTCACCCCAAATGGGACAGGGGGATGGCTACACCTTC.

The chain joins TRBV6-1 to TRBJ2-2; weak D call: TRBD1 (6 bases). The CDR3 covers 15 residues. Germline CDR1 MNHNS, CDR2 SASEGT. V was shortened by 1 base and J by 6 bases, with 12 bases between the two germline ends. CDR3 sequence: CASSEGGQGSGELFF. In DNA, the CDR3 is TGTGCCAGCAGTGAAGGCGGTCAGGGGTCCGGGGAGCTGTTTTTT.

The J gene is TRBJ2-7, the V gene TRBV14; D is unresolved. Between the trimmed V and J ends, which lost 2 bases and 7 bases, there was a span of 6 bases. The germline V gene encodes CDR1 SGHDN and CDR2 FVKESK. This CDR3 comprises 11 residues. The CDR3, as DNA: TGTGCCAGCAGCCAATCGTCGGAGCAGTACTTC. Protein: CASSQSSEQYF.

As for this clone: A read error may produce the germline difference seen at one junction end. The genes are TRBV2 and TRBJ1-3; no reliable D call. This CDR3 region has 15 residues. The germline gives CDR1 SNHLY, CDR2 FYNNEI. CDR3 in amino acids: CASSATSVSGNTIYF. The CDR3 DNA reads as TGTGCCAGCAGTGCTACAAGCGTCTCTGGAAATACCATATATTTT. Based on the CDR3 plus reference TRBV2 and TRBJ1-3, the full variable domain is EPEVTQTPSHQVTQMGQEVILRCVPISNHLYFYWYRQILGQKVEFLVSFYNNEISEKSEIFDDQFSVERPDGSNFTLKIRSTKLEDSAMYFCASSATSVSGNTIYFGEGSWLTVV.

This clone was observed a few times. The chain recombines TRBV9 with TRBJ2-1; TRBD1 matches 8 bases. The junction had 5 bases not matched to a gene; V was cut back by 0 bases and J by 3 bases. This CDR3 contains 16 residues. CDR1 SGDLS and CDR2 YYNGEE come from the germline V gene. Here the CDR3 reads CASSVDGTGHYNEQFF. As DNA, the CDR3 is TGTGCCAGCAGCGTAGACGGGACAGGCCACTACAATGAGCAGTTCTTC.

The chain is built from TRBV28 and TRBJ2-7; 7 bases fit TRBD1. This CDR3 contains 15 residues. The V gene's germline CDR1 is MDHEN and CDR2 SYDVKM. J gave up 2 bases and V 10 bases, and 14 bases lay outside the gene matches. The CDR3 loop reads CATKEMPGQAYEQYF. CDR3 bases: TGTGCCACCAAGGAGATGCCAGGACAGGCCTACGAGCAGTACTTC.

The genes are TRBV19 and TRBJ1-5; maybe TRBD1 (5 bases). The ends were cut back, 7 bases at V and 6 bases at J, with 22 bases in the middle. Germline CDR1 and CDR2: LNHDA and SQIVND (reference sequence). CDR3 length equals 16 residues. The CDR3 DNA reads TGTGCCAGTAAGGGCAGGGCTGATTTCGGTGGTCAGCCCCAGCATTTT. Its protein is CASKGRADFGGQPQHF.

The chain employs TRBV6-5 and TRBJ1-1, with D unresolved. This CDR3 is built from 11 residues. V was cut by 10 bases and J by 4 bases, with 10 bases left in between. Germline V gene lookup returns CDR1 MNHEY and CDR2 SVGAGI. The CDR3 sequence is CATGRATEAFF. DNA for the CDR3: TGTGCCACGGGGAGGGCCACTGAAGCTTTCTTT.

V usage is TRBV6-4 and J usage is TRBJ2-5; 7 positions match TRBD2. The germline V gene has CDR1 MRHNA and CDR2 SNTAGT. V gave up 2 bases and J gave up 4 bases; unmatched junction bases: 19. The CDR3 sequence is 19 residues long. DNA of the CDR3: TGTGCCAGCAGTGACCTCGGGGATGGGCGGGAGTACCAAGGAGAGACCCAGTACTTC. This gives the protein CASSDLGDGREYQGETQYF.

CDR3 residues: CASSYRHSTRETQYF. The CDR3 region has the DNA TGTGCCAGCAGCTACCGACATTCGACCCGGGAGACCCAGTACTTC. This chain connects TRBV28 to TRBJ2-5, with D uncertain. The V end was cut by 6 bases, the J end by 5 bases, with 19 bases between. The length of the CDR3 is 15 residues. Germline assignment: CDR1 MDHEN and CDR2 SYDVKM.